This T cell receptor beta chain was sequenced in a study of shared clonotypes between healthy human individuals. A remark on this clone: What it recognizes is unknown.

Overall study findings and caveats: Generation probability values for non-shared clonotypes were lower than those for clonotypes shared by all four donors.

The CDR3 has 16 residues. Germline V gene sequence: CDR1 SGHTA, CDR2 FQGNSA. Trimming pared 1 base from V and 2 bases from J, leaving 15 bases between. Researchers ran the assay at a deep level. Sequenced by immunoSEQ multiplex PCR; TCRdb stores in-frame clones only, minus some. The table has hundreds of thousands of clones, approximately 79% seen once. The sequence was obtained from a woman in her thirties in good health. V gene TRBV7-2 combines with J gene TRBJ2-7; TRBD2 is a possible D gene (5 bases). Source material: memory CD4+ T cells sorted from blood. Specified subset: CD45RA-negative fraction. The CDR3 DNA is TGTGCCAGCAGCTTAGGGACTTCGACGCAAGCCTACGAGCAGTACTTC. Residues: CASSLGTSTQAYEQYF.